This TCR beta chain was found in a study of control samples from healthy donors and cancer patients. The CDR3 loop spans 15 amino acids. V lost 3 bases and J 4 bases, leaving 12 bases between the germline ends. Germline CDR1 and CDR2: MGHRA and YSYEKL. Generated by immunoSEQ multiplex PCR, the TCRdb table keeps only in-frame clones and is missing some. The repertoire holds 120,000 or so clones, with about 92% as singletons. The sequence derives from a man in his forties or fifties with head and neck cancer. V and J are TRBV4-1 and TRBJ1-4; D is possibly TRBD1 (6 bases). Sequencing input: PBMCs. This chain's CDR3 is CASSHATDSNEKLFF. In nucleotides, the CDR3 is TGCGCCAGCAGCCACGCTACGGACAGTAATGAAAAACTGTTTTTT.